The clone carrying this T cell receptor beta chain appeared a single time. The antigen remains unidentified. The data are from a study of identical twins. Overall study findings and caveats: Clonotypes of the beta chain that were abundant in cord blood carried fewer insertions (memory repertoires showed none). There was more out-of-frame TCR alpha sharing in monozygotic twins than models estimated. Twin-shared out-of-frame alpha sequences showed excess low generation probability.

CDR1 is MDHEN and CDR2 is SYDVKM in the germline V gene. The CDR3 runs to 15 residues. Trimming took 6 bases from V and 3 from J; bases not matched to a gene: 7. TCRdb fed the 5' RACE reads into MiXCR, producing one record per CDR3 protein. The sample yields 250,000 or so distinct CDR3 sequences, roughly 13% seen once. The same sample was also used in a study of yellow fever vaccine responses in identical twins. That paper states: Reports say the vaccine T cell response in twins looked partly convergent and partly personalized.

The source of this sequence is a young woman in good health. The sequencing input was memory (CD45RO+) T cells sorted from blood. The chain joins TRBV28 to TRBJ2-7, with 11 nucleotides matching TRBD1. The CDR3 region has the DNA TGTGCCAGCAGCCGAAAAGGGACAGGGGGCTACGAGCAGTACTTC. Its translation: CASSRKGTGGYEQYF.